These T cell receptor beta chains were read from a single sample in a study of blood T cell repertoires in COVID-19. The data were produced by immunoSEQ multiplex PCR, yet TCRdb's version contains in-frame clones alone and is incomplete. The sample gives fewer than 90,000 clones, approximately 90% of which show up once; roughly 3.6% is in the top ten. Sequencing input: peripheral blood. The receptors here all came from a man aged 70 or older with active COVID-19. Both conserved end residues are part of each CDR3. A D gene is named only where the DNA matches it firmly. The size field is filled for only some rows; it gives once, few, many or a size class.

D gene: TRBD1
V gene: TRBV7-3
clone size: few
J gene: TRBJ2-1
CDR3 DNA: TGTGCCAGCAGCTTAATGGCCACCCAGGGGGATGAGCAGTTCTTC
CDR3 protein: CASSLMATQGDEQFF

D gene: -
V gene: TRBV11-2
clone size: -
J gene: TRBJ2-1
CDR3 DNA: TGTGCCAGCAGCTACCCCGGGCTAAGGGGCAATGAGCAGTTCTTC
CDR3 protein: CASSYPGLRGNEQFF

D gene: TRBD2
V gene: TRBV4-3
clone size: -
J gene: TRBJ2-7
CDR3 DNA: TGCGCCAGCCCCCGTCGACTAGCGGGAGTTCGTTACGAGCAGTACTTC
CDR3 protein: CASPRRLAGVRYEQYF

D gene: -
V gene: TRBV11-3
clone size: -
J gene: TRBJ2-3
CDR3 DNA: TGTGCCAGCAGCTTAGATCGGGGTACGCAGTATTTT
CDR3 protein: CASSLDRGTQYF

D gene: -
V gene: TRBV5-1
clone size: -
J gene: TRBJ2-3
CDR3 DNA: TGCGCCAGCAGCTTGGACAGTTCCGGAGATACGCAGTATTTT
CDR3 protein: CASSLDSSGDTQYF

D gene: -
V gene: TRBV7-3
clone size: -
J gene: TRBJ2-2
CDR3 DNA: TGTGCCAGCAGCCCCCTCGTGGCCCCAGCGGACACCGGGGAGCTGTTTTTT
CDR3 protein: CASSPLVAPADTGELFF

D gene: TRBD2
V gene: TRBV10-3
clone size: -
J gene: TRBJ2-1
CDR3 DNA: TGTGCCATCAGGCCACTAGCGGGAGGGCCCGCTAAAGGCTCCTACAATGAGCAGTTCTTC
CDR3 protein: CAIRPLAGGPAKGSYNEQFF

D gene: -
V gene: TRBV30
clone size: -
J gene: TRBJ1-1
CDR3 DNA: TGTGCCTGGAGTGGGGGGCACCTGAACACTGAAGCTTTCTTT
CDR3 protein: CAWSGGHLNTEAFF

D gene: TRBD2
V gene: TRBV19
clone size: -
J gene: TRBJ2-7
CDR3 DNA: TGTGCCAGTAGCCCGGGGACTAGCAGGTCCTACGAGCAGTACTTC
CDR3 protein: CASSPGTSRSYEQYF

D gene: TRBD1
V gene: TRBV4-2
clone size: -
J gene: TRBJ2-7
CDR3 DNA: TGTGCCAGCAGCCCCCGGACAGGGGCCGCCTACGAGCAGTACTTC
CDR3 protein: CASSPRTGAAYEQYF

D gene: TRBD1
V gene: TRBV27
clone size: -
J gene: TRBJ2-1
CDR3 DNA: TGTGCCAGCAGTTTACCGGGACAGGGAAACAATGAGCAGTTCTTC
CDR3 protein: CASSLPGQGNNEQFF

D gene: TRBD2
V gene: TRBV11-3
clone size: -
J gene: TRBJ2-7
CDR3 DNA: TGTGCCAGCAGCTTAGGGCGTGCTAGCGGGTCCCCGCAGTACTTC
CDR3 protein: CASSLGRASGSPQYF

D gene: TRBD2
V gene: TRBV6-5
clone size: -
J gene: TRBJ2-7
CDR3 DNA: TGTGCCAGCAGGACTAGCGGGACCACTGGTGAGCAGTACTTC
CDR3 protein: CASRTSGTTGEQYF

D gene: TRBD2
V gene: TRBV27
clone size: -
J gene: TRBJ2-4
CDR3 DNA: TGTGCCAGCAGTTTGGGGGGGAGGTTAGCCAAAAACATTCAGTACTTC
CDR3 protein: CASSLGGRLAKNIQYF

D gene: -
V gene: TRBV24-1
clone size: -
J gene: TRBJ2-2
CDR3 DNA: TGTGCCACCAGTGAACCCCGGGGGGCAGGGAACACCGGGGAGCTGTTTTTT
CDR3 protein: CATSEPRGAGNTGELFF

D gene: -
V gene: TRBV19
clone size: once
J gene: TRBJ2-1
CDR3 DNA: TGTGCCAGTAGAGGGGGGGAGGGCCGTCTAGGTGAGCAGTTCTTC
CDR3 protein: CASRGGEGRLGEQFF

D gene: TRBD1
V gene: TRBV28
clone size: -
J gene: TRBJ1-2
CDR3 DNA: TGTGCCAGCAGACCCAGGACAGGGGTGCAGGGCTACACCTTC
CDR3 protein: CASRPRTGVQGYTF

D gene: TRBD1
V gene: TRBV19
clone size: -
J gene: TRBJ2-7
CDR3 DNA: TGTGCCAGTAGTCAGTCCGGGGACAGGCCGACCTTC
CDR3 protein: CASSQSGDRPTF

D gene: TRBD1
V gene: TRBV19
clone size: -
J gene: TRBJ2-7
CDR3 DNA: TGTGCCAGTAGTCTCCGACAGGGTACCTACGAGCAGTACTTC
CDR3 protein: CASSLRQGTYEQYF

D gene: TRBD2
V gene: TRBV6-8
clone size: -
J gene: TRBJ2-1
CDR3 DNA: TGTGCCAGCAGTTACGGGGGACTAGCGGGCCACAATGAGCAGTTCTTC
CDR3 protein: CASSYGGLAGHNEQFF

D gene: TRBD1
V gene: TRBV12-5
clone size: -
J gene: TRBJ2-1
CDR3 DNA: TGTGCTAGTGGTTTGGGACAGGGGGCAGTGGCCTACAATGAGCAGTTCTTC
CDR3 protein: CASGLGQGAVAYNEQFF

D gene: -
V gene: TRBV7-9
clone size: -
J gene: TRBJ2-4
CDR3 DNA: TGTGCCAGCAGCCCCCCCAGGGCCCAAGCCAAAAACATTCAGTACTTC
CDR3 protein: CASSPPRAQAKNIQYF

D gene: -
V gene: TRBV21-1
clone size: once
J gene: TRBJ2-5
CDR3 DNA: TGTGCCAGCAGCCCCGCGGCGGAGACCCAGTACTTC
CDR3 protein: CASSPAAETQYF

D gene: -
V gene: TRBV5-1
clone size: few
J gene: TRBJ2-1
CDR3 DNA: TGCGCCAGCAGCTTGGACAACAGGGGGGGCTACAATGAGCAGTTCTTC
CDR3 protein: CASSLDNRGGYNEQFF

D gene: TRBD2
V gene: TRBV7-9
clone size: -
J gene: TRBJ2-7
CDR3 DNA: TGTGCCAGCAGCTTAGGGCGGCTAGCGGGAGGTTTCCACGAGCAGTACTTC
CDR3 protein: CASSLGRLAGGFHEQYF

D gene: TRBD1
V gene: TRBV24-1
clone size: -
J gene: TRBJ1-2
CDR3 DNA: TGTGCCACCAGCCCGGGACAGGCGGACGGGGGCTACACCTTC
CDR3 protein: CATSPGQADGGYTF

D gene: TRBD1
V gene: TRBV2
clone size: -
J gene: TRBJ2-7
CDR3 DNA: TGTGCCAGCAGCCCAGGGGGGACAGGGGTTTCTGAGCAGTACTTC
CDR3 protein: CASSPGGTGVSEQYF

D gene: TRBD1
V gene: TRBV9
clone size: -
J gene: TRBJ1-1
CDR3 DNA: TGTGCCAGCAGCCAGGGGGGACGGGCTGAAGCTTTCTTT
CDR3 protein: CASSQGGRAEAFF

D gene: TRBD1
V gene: TRBV30
clone size: -
J gene: TRBJ2-1
CDR3 DNA: TGTGCCTGGAGTACCCCGACAGGGGTGGAGCAGTTCTTC
CDR3 protein: CAWSTPTGVEQFF

D gene: -
V gene: TRBV6-5
clone size: -
J gene: TRBJ1-2
CDR3 DNA: TGTGCCAGCACCGAGGCCCCTCAGGGGGGCTACACCTTC
CDR3 protein: CASTEAPQGGYTF

D gene: TRBD1
V gene: TRBV9
clone size: few
J gene: TRBJ1-1
CDR3 DNA: TGTGCCAGCAGCGTAGGGACAGGGGGGAACACTGAAGCTTTCTTT
CDR3 protein: CASSVGTGGNTEAFF

D gene: -
V gene: TRBV6-5
clone size: -
J gene: TRBJ1-1
CDR3 DNA: TGTGCCAGCAGTCCAAACACGGACACCCGACCTGAAGCTTTCTTT
CDR3 protein: CASSPNTDTRPEAFF

D gene: TRBD2
V gene: TRBV6-6
clone size: -
J gene: TRBJ2-3
CDR3 DNA: TGTGCCAGCACCGCGGGAGTTATCACAGATACGCAGTATTTT
CDR3 protein: CASTAGVITDTQYF

D gene: TRBD2
V gene: TRBV6-2/TRBV6-3
clone size: -
J gene: TRBJ2-3
CDR3 DNA: TGTGCCAGCACCCCGGGACTAGCGGGATCTACGCAGTATTTT
CDR3 protein: CASTPGLAGSTQYF

D gene: TRBD2
V gene: TRBV9
clone size: -
J gene: TRBJ2-3
CDR3 DNA: TGTGCCAGCAGCGTAGGTCGGGCTAGCGGTGGCACAGATACGCAGTATTTT
CDR3 protein: CASSVGRASGGTDTQYF

D gene: -
V gene: TRBV29-1
clone size: -
J gene: TRBJ2-2
CDR3 DNA: TGCAGCGCCGTGACAGGCGGGAACACCGGGGAGCTGTTTTTT
CDR3 protein: CSAVTGGNTGELFF

D gene: -
V gene: TRBV6-2/TRBV6-3
clone size: few
J gene: TRBJ2-5
CDR3 DNA: TGTGCCAGCACCCCCCTGGGGGCAGGGGTGGGGGAGACCCAGTACTTC
CDR3 protein: CASTPLGAGVGETQYF

D gene: TRBD2
V gene: TRBV11-2
clone size: -
J gene: TRBJ2-3
CDR3 DNA: TGTGCCAGCAGCTTAGCGGGAGGGAGGACAGATACGCAGTATTTT
CDR3 protein: CASSLAGGRTDTQYF

D gene: TRBD1
V gene: TRBV19
clone size: -
J gene: TRBJ2-7
CDR3 DNA: TGTGCCAGTAGTTGGTTACCGGGACAGGGGGCCGAGCAGTACTTC
CDR3 protein: CASSWLPGQGAEQYF

D gene: -
V gene: TRBV7-9
clone size: -
J gene: TRBJ1-2
CDR3 DNA: TGTGCCAGCAGCTTAGGACGGGACTCAGATGGCTACACCTTC
CDR3 protein: CASSLGRDSDGYTF

D gene: TRBD2
V gene: TRBV5-1
clone size: -
J gene: TRBJ2-1
CDR3 DNA: TGCGCCAGCAGCTTAGGTCTAGCGGGTCCGAGCTCCTACAATGAGCAGTTCTTC
CDR3 protein: CASSLGLAGPSSYNEQFF

D gene: TRBD2
V gene: TRBV6-5
clone size: few
J gene: TRBJ2-7
CDR3 DNA: TGTGCCAGCGAAGGGGAGGGCTACGAGCAGTACTTC
CDR3 protein: CASEGEGYEQYF

D gene: TRBD1
V gene: TRBV7-9
clone size: -
J gene: TRBJ2-1
CDR3 DNA: TGTGCCAGCAGCCCCCGGACAGGGGGGTACAATGAGCAGTTCTTC
CDR3 protein: CASSPRTGGYNEQFF

D gene: TRBD2
V gene: TRBV10-1
clone size: -
J gene: TRBJ2-3
CDR3 DNA: TGCGCCAGCAGTGAGTCGGGGCTAGCGGGGGGGGCAGATACGCAGTATTTT
CDR3 protein: CASSESGLAGGADTQYF

D gene: -
V gene: TRBV30
clone size: -
J gene: TRBJ1-2
CDR3 DNA: TGTGCCTGGAGCTACTACAGGGCGGCTAACTATGGCTACACCTTC
CDR3 protein: CAWSYYRAANYGYTF

D gene: -
V gene: TRBV19
clone size: -
J gene: TRBJ1-2
CDR3 DNA: TGTGCCAGTAGTTCACAGGGAACCTATGGCTACACCTTC
CDR3 protein: CASSSQGTYGYTF

D gene: -
V gene: TRBV19
clone size: -
J gene: TRBJ2-3
CDR3 DNA: TGTGCCAGTAGTAGGGGGGACGGCACAGATACGCAGTATTTT
CDR3 protein: CASSRGDGTDTQYF

D gene: TRBD1
V gene: TRBV19
clone size: -
J gene: TRBJ2-7
CDR3 DNA: TGTGCCAGTAGTATGGCGGGACAGGTCCACGAGCAGTACTTC
CDR3 protein: CASSMAGQVHEQYF

D gene: TRBD1
V gene: TRBV30
clone size: -
J gene: TRBJ2-6
CDR3 DNA: TGTGCCTGGAGTGTGACAGGGGCTGGCGTCCTGACTTTC
CDR3 protein: CAWSVTGAGVLTF

D gene: -
V gene: TRBV4-1
clone size: -
J gene: TRBJ1-2
CDR3 DNA: TGCGCCAGCAGCCAAGATCTGGGAGAAGCCTATGGCTACACCTTC
CDR3 protein: CASSQDLGEAYGYTF